This T cell receptor (beta chain) emerged from a study of response to subunit inactivated influenza vaccine. TCRdb fed the RT-PCR reads into MiXCR, producing one record per CDR3 protein. The table includes around 750,000 distinct CDR3 sequences, less than 25% detected once. V gave up 1 base and J gave up 3 bases, with 13 bases separating them. Looked up from germline, CDR1 is SGHDN and CDR2 is FVKESK. The length of the CDR3 is 17 residues. The sequence was obtained from a middle-aged man who received an inactivated influenza vaccine. The chain is built from TRBV14 and TRBJ1-6; weak D call: TRBD1 (5 bases). This specimen was PBMCs from blood, taken approximately 5 days after vaccination. CDR3 nucleotides: TGTGCCAGCAGCCAAGGAGAGGGGAGCATCTATAATTCACCCCTCCACTTT. Protein product: CASSQGEGSIYNSPLHF.